This T cell receptor (beta chain) was sequenced during a study of beta chain features in type 1 diabetes. Study-level information: Cells sorted and examined across all samples totaled roughly 98 million.

CDR3 size: 14 residues. The germline CDR1 and CDR2 sequences are SGHTA and FQGNSA. V was clipped by 1 base and J by 6 bases; unmatched bases: 4. TCRB transcripts that were expressed got sequenced, as all of the isolated RNA had been reverse transcribed. TCRdb's copy holds only in-frame clones and misses some; the assay was immunoSEQ multiplex PCR. The sample carries 300,000 to 350,000 clones, roughly a tenth recorded once. General observations from the study: Among all four CD4+ subsets, Type 1 diabetes patients had TCRB CDR3s that were moderately but significantly shorter.

Purities in excess of 95% were seen in all sorted populations. Turning to this clone: Its cognate antigen is unknown.

Sequences were obtained from central memory CD4+ T cells from blood. The sequence derives from a man aged 30 to 45 with type 1 diabetes. V and J are TRBV7-2 and TRBJ2-3, with TRBD2 matching over 7 bases. The CDR3 loop reads CASSLVRAGDTQYF. The CDR3 region has the DNA TGTGCCAGCAGCTTAGTTCGAGCGGGGGATACGCAGTATTTT.